This is a list of T cell receptor beta chains from one sample in a study of T cells expressing NK-cell markers. With the 5' RACE reads reprocessed, TCRdb shows one record per CDR3 protein and no DNA. This table lists 150,000 to 180,000 distinct CDR3 sequences. Sequenced sample: blood T cells: a sorted CD56 or NKG2C T cell subset, CD4+ or CD8+ T cells, or bulk PBMC T cells (not recorded which). All receptors come from a woman aged 50 to 65 in good health. Both conserved end residues are part of each CDR3. The order of the fields is V gene, J gene, CDR3 protein.

v_gene: TRBV5-1; j_gene: TRBJ2-1; CDR3aa: CASSLFPSGGGYNEQFF
v_gene: TRBV21-1; j_gene: TRBJ2-7; CDR3aa: CASSKAPLREFWYEQYF
v_gene: TRBV10-1; j_gene: TRBJ2-7; CDR3aa: CASSEGTSGREEQYF
v_gene: TRBV28; j_gene: TRBJ2-7; CDR3aa: CASSEGQTYEQYF
v_gene: TRBV18; j_gene: TRBJ2-7; CDR3aa: CASSPLDSSDEQYF
v_gene: TRBV25-1; j_gene: TRBJ2-1; CDR3aa: CASGPDTANEQFF
v_gene: TRBV29-1; j_gene: TRBJ2-3; CDR3aa: CSVWTGDVDTQYF
v_gene: TRBV6-6; j_gene: TRBJ1-5; CDR3aa: CASSGDGNQPQHF
v_gene: TRBV5-1; j_gene: TRBJ1-2; CDR3aa: CASSSNPNYGYTF
v_gene: TRBV12-3/TRBV12-4; j_gene: TRBJ1-2; CDR3aa: CASSLEQYGYTF
v_gene: TRBV7-6; j_gene: TRBJ1-1; CDR3aa: CASSLEGGYTEAFF
v_gene: TRBV7-9; j_gene: TRBJ1-2; CDR3aa: CASSFPGDYGYTF
v_gene: TRBV15; j_gene: TRBJ2-6; CDR3aa: CATSSRQEYRPGANVLTF